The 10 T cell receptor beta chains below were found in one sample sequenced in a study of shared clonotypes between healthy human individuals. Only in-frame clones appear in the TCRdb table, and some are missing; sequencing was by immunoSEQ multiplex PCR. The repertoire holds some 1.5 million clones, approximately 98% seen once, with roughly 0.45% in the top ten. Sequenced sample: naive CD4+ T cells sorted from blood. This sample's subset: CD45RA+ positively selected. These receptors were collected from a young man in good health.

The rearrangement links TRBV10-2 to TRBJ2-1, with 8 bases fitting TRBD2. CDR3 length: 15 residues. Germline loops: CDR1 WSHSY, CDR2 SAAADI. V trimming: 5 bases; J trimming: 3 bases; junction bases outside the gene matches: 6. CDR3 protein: CASSKSGSVYNEQFF. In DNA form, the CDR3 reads TGCGCCAGCAGTAAAAGCGGGAGCGTCTACAATGAGCAGTTCTTC.

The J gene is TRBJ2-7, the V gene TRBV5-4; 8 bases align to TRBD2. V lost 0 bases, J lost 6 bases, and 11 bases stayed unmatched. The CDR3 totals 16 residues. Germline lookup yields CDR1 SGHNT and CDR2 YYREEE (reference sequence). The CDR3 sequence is CASSLAVREGRGEQYF. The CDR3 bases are TGTGCCAGCAGCTTGGCCGTTCGGGAGGGGCGTGGCGAGCAGTACTTC.

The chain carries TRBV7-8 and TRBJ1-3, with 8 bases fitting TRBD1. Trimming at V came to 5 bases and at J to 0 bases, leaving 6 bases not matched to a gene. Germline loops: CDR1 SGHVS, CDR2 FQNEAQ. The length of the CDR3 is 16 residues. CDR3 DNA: TGTGCCAGCAGCCCCCGACAGGGGAACTCTGGAAACACCATATATTTT. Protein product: CASSPRQGNSGNTIYF.

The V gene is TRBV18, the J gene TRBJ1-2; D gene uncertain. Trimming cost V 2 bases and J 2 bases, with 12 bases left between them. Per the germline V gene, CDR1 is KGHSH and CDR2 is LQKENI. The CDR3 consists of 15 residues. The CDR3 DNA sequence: TGTGCCAGCTCACCATGGGAATCTGGGAACTATGGCTACACCTTC. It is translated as CASSPWESGNYGYTF.

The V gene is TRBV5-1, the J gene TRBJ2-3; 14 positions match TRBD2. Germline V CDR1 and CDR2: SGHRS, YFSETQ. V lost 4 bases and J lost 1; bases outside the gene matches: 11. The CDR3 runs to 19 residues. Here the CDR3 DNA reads TGCGCCAGCAGCACCGTAGGACTAGCGGGAGGACTCGGCACAGATACGCAGTATTTT. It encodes CASSTVGLAGGLGTDTQYF.

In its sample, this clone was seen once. DNA for the CDR3: TGTGCCAGCAGCCCTAGGACTAGCGGGAGGGCCTGGGAGACCCAGTACTTC. Amino acid sequence: CASSPRTSGRAWETQYF. V is TRBV11-2 and J is TRBJ2-5, with 15 bases that match TRBD2. Germline values: CDR1 SGHAT, CDR2 FQNNGV. The CDR3 loop spans 17 amino acids. Trimming cost V 5 bases and J 5 bases; bases outside gene matches: 9.

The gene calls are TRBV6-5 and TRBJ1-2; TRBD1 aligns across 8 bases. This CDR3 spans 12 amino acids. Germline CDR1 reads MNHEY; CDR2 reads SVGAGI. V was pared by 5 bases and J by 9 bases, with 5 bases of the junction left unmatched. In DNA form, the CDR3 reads TGTGCCAGCAGTCGGCAGGGGGCTCGCTACACCTTC. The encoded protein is CASSRQGARYTF.

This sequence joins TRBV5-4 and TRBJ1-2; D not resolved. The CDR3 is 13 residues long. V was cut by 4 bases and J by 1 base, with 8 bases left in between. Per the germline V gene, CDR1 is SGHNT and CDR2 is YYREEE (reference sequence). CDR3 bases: TGTGCCAGCAGCCCTGACGGTAACTATGGCTACACCTTC. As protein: CASSPDGNYGYTF. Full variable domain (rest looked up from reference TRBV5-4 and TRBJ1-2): ETGVTQSPTHLIKTRGQQVTLRCSSQSGHNTVSWYQQALGQGPQFIFQYYREEENGRGNFPPRFSGLQFPNYSSELNVNALELDDSALYLCASSPDGNYGYTFGSGTRLTVV.

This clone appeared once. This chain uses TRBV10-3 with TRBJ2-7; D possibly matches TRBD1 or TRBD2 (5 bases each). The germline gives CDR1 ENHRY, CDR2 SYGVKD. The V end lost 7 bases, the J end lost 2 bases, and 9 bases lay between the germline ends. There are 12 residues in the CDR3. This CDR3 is CAITGTAYEQYF. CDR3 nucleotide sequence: TGTGCCATCACAGGGACCGCCTACGAGCAGTACTTC.

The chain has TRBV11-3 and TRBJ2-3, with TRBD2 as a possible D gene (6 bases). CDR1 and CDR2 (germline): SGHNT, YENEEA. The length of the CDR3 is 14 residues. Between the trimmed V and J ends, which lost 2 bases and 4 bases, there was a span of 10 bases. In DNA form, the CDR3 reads TGTGCCAGCAGCTTAAGCGGGCTCTCAGATACGCAGTATTTT. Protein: CASSLSGLSDTQYF.